This T cell receptor (beta chain) originates from a study of T-cell reconstitution after alpha-beta-depleted transplantation in children. Findings of the study overall: Some patients owed their high day-60 TCRbeta diversity to surviving recipient T cells and thymic progenitors. Two months or so post-transplant, alpha-beta T cells reportedly derived from several hundred expanded graft clones. One year post-transplant, T-cell counts and diversity were largely derived from T cells produced anew.

This clonotype was counted between two and nine times. The antigen is unknown. During its preparation, the TCRbeta library received unique molecular identifiers. MiXCR, run by TCRdb on the PCR reads, gives a single entry per CDR3 protein. The sample shows around 800,000 distinct CDR3 sequences, roughly 15% of them seen only once. Trimming took 3 bases from V and 13 from J; bases not matched to a gene: 3. This CDR3 is 11 amino acids long. The germline gives CDR1 SGHRS, CDR2 YFSETQ. The V gene is TRBV5-1, the J gene TRBJ1-2, with 10 bases matching TRBD1. The TCR sequence derives from a male patient younger than 18 who had a stem cell transplant for acute lymphoblastic leukemia, so the T cells may come from the graft donor. The sequenced sample was PBMCs, mostly from graft donor cells, obtained 360 days after TCRalphabeta/CD19-depleted stem cell transplant. Here the CDR3 DNA reads TGCGCCAGCAGCTCGGGGACAGGGGCCACCTTC. It codes for CASSSGTGATF. Drawing the rest from reference TRBV5-1 and TRBJ1-2, the complete variable domain is KAGVTQTPRYLIKTRGQQVTLSCSPISGHRSVSWYQQTPGQGLQFLFEYFSETQRNKGNFPGRFSGRQFSNSRSEMNVSTLELGDSALYLCASSSGTGATFGSGTRLTVV.